These 7 T cell receptor beta chains share one sample of origin, sequenced in a study of CD8+ T cells in alopecia areata. Following RNA extraction, reverse transcription yielded cDNA that acted as the sequencing template. The protocol was immunoSEQ multiplex PCR, while the TCRdb copy is restricted to in-frame clones and leaves out a portion. Here the sample spans 100,000 to 130,000 clones, about 50% being singletons. Sequenced input: NKG2D-low CD8+ T cells sorted from blood. All receptors come from a human donor with alopecia areata.

There are a few counts of this clone. The rearrangement uses TRBV2 and TRBJ2-7; 8 bases fit TRBD2. The V segment lost 11 bases and the J segment 0 bases; nucleotides outside the gene matches: 18. There are 17 residues in the CDR3. The germline V gene encodes CDR1 SNHLY and CDR2 FYNNEI. CDR3: CAATWGGAGEDSYEQYF. The CDR3 DNA reads as TGTGCCGCAACTTGGGGCGGAGCGGGAGAGGACTCCTACGAGCAGTACTTC. Drawing the rest from reference TRBV2 and TRBJ2-7, the complete variable domain is EPEVTQTPSHQVTQMGQEVILRCVPISNHLYFYWYRQILGQKVEFLVSFYNNEISEKSEIFDDQFSVERPDGSNFTLKIRSTKLEDSAMYFCAATWGGAGEDSYEQYFGPGTRLTVT.

The V call is TRBV27, the J call TRBJ2-1; 9 nucleotides match TRBD2. The CDR3 runs to 16 residues. With V trimmed by 0 bases and J by 3 bases, 3 bases remained unmatched. Germline V CDR1 and CDR2: MNHEY, SMNVEV (reference sequence). The CDR3 region has the DNA TGTGCCAGCAGTTTATCGGCTAGCGGGGTCTACAATGAGCAGTTCTTC. This codes for CASSLSASGVYNEQFF.

Only a few counts were recorded for this clone. Written as DNA, the CDR3 is TGTGCCAGCAGTGGGGACGATCTGCAGACCCAGTACTTC. Translating it yields CASSGDDLQTQYF. This chain uses TRBV6-6 with TRBJ2-5; either TRBD1 or TRBD2 may fit D (5 bases each). This CDR3 comprises 13 residues. In germline, CDR1 is MNHNY, CDR2 SVGAGI (reference sequence). Trimming stripped 5 bases from V and 6 bases from J, with 13 bases between.

The chain recombines TRBV6-5 with TRBJ1-2; D uncertain. With 2 bases removed from V and 3 bases from J, the gap between germline ends came to 7 bases. The germline V gene encodes CDR1 MNHEY and CDR2 SVGAGI. The CDR3 runs 13 residues. CDR3 in amino acids: CASSYPGYYGYTF. The CDR3 DNA reads TGTGCCAGCAGTTACCCGGGCTACTATGGCTACACCTTC.

The chain combines TRBV13 with TRBJ2-3, with 10 positions matching TRBD2. The CDR3 is 18 amino acids. Germline CDR1 PRHDT, CDR2 FYEKMQ (reference sequence). V trimming: 4 bases; J trimming: 3 bases; junction bases outside the gene matches: 13. The CDR3 is CASSYEQSGRAGTDTQYF. CDR3 nucleotide sequence: TGTGCCAGCAGCTACGAGCAGAGCGGGAGGGCCGGGACAGATACGCAGTATTTT.

With respect to this clone: A junction boundary mismatches the germline segment, possibly from a read error. This chain uses TRBV5-1 with TRBJ2-5; 7 nucleotides line up with TRBD2. CDR3 length: 14 amino acids. Germline V gene data show CDR1 as SGHRS and CDR2 as YFSETQ. The CDR3 DNA follows: TGCGCCAGCAGCTTGGATCGAGCGGGACGCCTCCTAAACTTC. It encodes CASSLDRAGRLLNF.

The CDR3 DNA sequence: TGCAGCGTTGAAGCCGGGACAGTTACCTACGAGCAGTACTTC. Translating gives CSVEAGTVTYEQYF. The gene calls are TRBV29-1 and TRBJ2-7; TRBD1 agrees at 7 bases. Germline V gene data show CDR1 as SQVTM and CDR2 as ANQGSEA. The CDR3 is made up of 14 amino acids. V trimming: 1 base; J trimming: 2 bases; junction bases outside the gene matches: 5.